The text below deals with one T cell receptor (beta chain). Blood CD8+ and CD4+ T cells underwent high-throughput TCR beta sequencing. Stable or active relapsing-remitting multiple sclerosis, untreated and meeting revised McDonald criteria, defined the controls. The CD8+ and CD4+ T cells were isolated magnetically using a negative isolation approach, whereas the TEMRA cells were enriched by FACS. Random hexamers primed reverse transcription of about 0.5 to 1 ug RNA. A multiplex approach, immunoSEQ multiplex PCR, amplified TCR beta CDR3 across 54 Vbeta and 13 Jbeta. TCRdb reprocessed the immunoSEQ multiplex PCR reads via MiXCR and lists one record per CDR3 protein. The sample has 150,000 to 200,000 distinct CDR3 sequences; approximately 94% are singletons. Germline V gene sequence: CDR1 MNHEY, CDR2 SVGEGT. The CDR3 loop spans 13 amino acids. The source of the sample is a study of CD8 T cells in Susac syndrome.

This chain links TRBV6-2 or TRBV6-3 with TRBJ2-1; TRBD2 aligns across 7 bases. The TCR sequence derives from a human donor with multiple sclerosis. Sequenced material: CD4+ T cells from PBMCs. The CDR3 here is CACRGEAYNEQFF. The CDR3 DNA reads TGTGCGTGCCGGGGGGAGGCCTACAATGAGCAGTTCTTC.